This entry is about one TCR beta chain. This sample is part of a study of blood T cells in healthy people across ages. Across the whole study: Per every two T cells, about one barcoded beta molecule was captured by template switching.

PCR was performed a second time for about 7 to 11 cycles using a sample-barcoded 5' primer and a J-beta primer mix. TCRdb independently ran MiXCR on the 5' RACE reads; one entry per CDR3 protein. There are about 720,000 distinct CDR3 sequences in the sample; roughly 20% occur only once, and around a fifth lies in the top ten. The sequenced sample was blood. The clonotype originates from a man between 70 and 80 years old in good health.

Here the CDR3 reads CASSLTRSSKNIQYF. The CDR3 DNA follows: TGTGCCAGCAGTCTAACACGGTCGTCCAAAAACATTCAGTACTTC. The chain recombines TRBV6-5 with TRBJ2-4; D remains unclear. V shed 5 bases and J shed 2 bases, with 13 bases lying between them. This CDR3 contains 15 residues. CDR1 is MNHEY, CDR2 SVGAGI, per germline.